The 21 T cell receptor beta chains below were found in one sample sequenced in a study of CD8 T cells in Susac syndrome (dated by TCRdb to the late 2010s). Preparation of the library involved the immunoSEQ multiplex PCR assay. RNA was extracted with the RNeasy kit and roughly 0.45 to 1 ug was reverse transcribed using random hexamers. Through fastp at Q25 and MiXCR, TCRdb rebuilt clones from the public reads, retaining in-frame beta chains. Entries are consolidated by CDR3 protein sequence, retaining the most common genes and DNA. Here the sample has a few hundred thousand distinct CDR3 sequences; 89% occur a single time. The ten largest clones capture roughly 0.2% of the sample. Sequenced: CD8+ T cells from PBMCs. The receptor source for this set is a human donor with multiple sclerosis.

The V and J genes are TRBV6-2 or TRBV6-3 and TRBJ2-1; 8 positions match TRBD1. Trimming removed 2 bases from V and 3 bases from J; junction bases left unmatched: 3. Germline loops: CDR1 MNHEY, CDR2 SVGEGT. The CDR3 has 15 amino acids. The CDR3 bases are TGTGCCAGCAGTTACCGGACAGGGCTCTACAATGAGCAGTTCTTC. This encodes CASSYRTGLYNEQFF.

V usage is TRBV28 and J usage is TRBJ2-5, with TRBD2 matching over 8 bases. The J call may not be correct, given that the DNA end is closer to TRBJ2-7. Germline loops: CDR1 MDHEN, CDR2 SYDVKM. The CDR3 sequence is 13 residues long. The DNA of the CDR3 is TGTGCCAGCGGGATAGCGGGGACCTACGAGCAGTACTTC. It specifies CASGIAGTYEQYF.

This chain joins TRBV28 and TRBJ2-3; D tentatively reads TRBD1 or TRBD2 (6 bases each). The CDR3 is 14 residues long. Germline V gene sequence: CDR1 MDHEN, CDR2 SYDVKM. V was shortened by 6 bases and J by 5 bases, with 15 bases between the two germline ends. CDR3: CASSLPEGEDTQYF. DNA of the CDR3: TGTGCCAGCAGCCTACCGGAGGGGGAAGATACGCAGTATTTT.

The genes are TRBV27 and TRBJ2-1; TRBD2 aligns across 9 bases. Germline values: CDR1 MNHEY, CDR2 SMNVEV (reference sequence). V lost 0 bases, J lost 12 bases, and 9 bases stayed unmatched. This CDR3 has 15 residues. Written as DNA, the CDR3 is TGTGCCAGCAGTTTATCGAGTGGCGGGGGGGGACTGCAGTTCTTC. Residues: CASSLSSGGGGLQFF.

The genes are TRBV5-6 and TRBJ1-2, with TRBD1 matching over 9 bases. V gave up 4 bases and J gave up 1 base; unmatched junction bases: 2. There are 14 residues in the CDR3. Germline V CDR1 and CDR2: SGHDT, YYEEEE. The CDR3 loop is CASSPDRGNYGYTF. In DNA form, the CDR3 reads TGTGCCAGCAGCCCGGACAGGGGTAACTATGGCTACACCTTC.

This chain joins TRBV28 and TRBJ2-2; TRBD1 matches at 8 bases. Germline V gene lookup returns CDR1 MDHEN and CDR2 SYDVKM. J gave up 3 bases and V 1 base, and 1 base lay outside the gene matches. The CDR3 runs to 15 residues. The CDR3 sequence: CASSLFRGHTGELFF. As DNA, the CDR3 is TGTGCCAGCAGTTTATTCAGGGGGCACACCGGGGAGCTGTTTTTT.

This rearrangement joins TRBV20-1 to TRBJ2-3; 13 positions agree with TRBD2. The CDR3 has 16 residues. Germline CDR1 DFQATT, CDR2 SNEGSKA (reference sequence). The V segment lost 2 bases and the J segment 4 bases; nucleotides outside the gene matches: 6. For the CDR3, the DNA is TGCAGTGCTAGAACGGGACTAGCGGGAAGGCCAGATACGCAGTATTTT. Protein product: CSARTGLAGRPDTQYF.

The chain uses TRBV5-6 and TRBJ2-7, with TRBD1 as a possible D gene (6 bases). Trimming removed 3 bases at V and 2 bases at J, with 9 bases between. Germline lookup yields CDR1 SGHDT and CDR2 YYEEEE. CDR3 length: 13 amino acids. The CDR3 region has the DNA TGTGCCAGCAGCTGGACAGCGGCCTACGAGCAGTACTTC. Its translation is CASSWTAAYEQYF.

The chain employs TRBV19 and TRBJ2-1; perhaps TRBD2 as D (6 bases). In germline, CDR1 is LNHDA, CDR2 SQIVND (reference sequence). This CDR3 is built from 16 residues. Trimming shortened V by 4 bases and J by 1 base, and 14 bases separated the two germline ends. CDR3 in amino acids: CASSTWTRGSYNEQFF. The CDR3 DNA follows: TGTGCCAGTAGTACATGGACGCGGGGATCCTACAATGAGCAGTTCTTC.

The rearrangement uses TRBV6-5 and TRBJ2-7; 10 bases are shared with TRBD2. The CDR3 runs 16 residues. CDR1 and CDR2 (germline): MNHEY, SVGAGI. V was clipped by 2 bases and J by 3 bases; unmatched bases: 7. The CDR3 DNA sequence: TGTGCCAGCAGTTACGGGCTAGCGGGAGTTAACTACGAGCAGTACTTC. Translating gives CASSYGLAGVNYEQYF.

The chain combines TRBV13 with TRBJ2-3; no clear D. Per germline, CDR1 PRHDT and CDR2 FYEKMQ (reference sequence). Trimming took 3 bases from V and 3 from J, leaving 13 bases between them. This CDR3 is built from 15 residues. The CDR3 protein is CASSFEPGMTDTQYF. Written as DNA, the CDR3 is TGTGCCAGCAGCTTTGAGCCGGGCATGACAGATACGCAGTATTTT.

This sequence joins TRBV18 and TRBJ2-7, with 12 positions matching TRBD1. Germline trimming cut 3 bases from V and 13 bases from J; bases unmatched to any gene: 13. There are 15 residues in the CDR3. Looked up from germline, CDR1 is KGHSH and CDR2 is LQKENI. The CDR3 spells CASSPSQGTGGGIYF. The CDR3 coding sequence is TGTGCCAGCTCACCCAGCCAAGGGACAGGGGGCGGCATTTACTTC.

The V and J genes are TRBV19 and TRBJ2-1, with unresolved D. V lost 0 bases, J lost 7 bases, and 4 bases lay in between. The CDR3 is 12 amino acids. Germline CDR1 reads LNHDA; CDR2 reads SQIVND (reference sequence). CDR3 sequence: CASSIDQNEQFF. The CDR3 bases are TGTGCCAGTAGTATAGATCAAAATGAGCAGTTCTTC.

This chain uses TRBV6-2 or TRBV6-3 with TRBJ2-2; D is possibly TRBD2 (6 bases). The CDR3 contains 11 residues. Germline V gene sequence: CDR1 MNHEY, CDR2 SVGEGT. V gave up 10 bases and J gave up 6 bases, with 9 bases separating them. The chain's CDR3 is CATTGAGELFF. DNA of the CDR3: TGTGCCACGACGGGAGCCGGGGAGCTGTTTTTT.

V and J are TRBV9 and TRBJ2-1; perhaps TRBD2 as D (7 bases). The V gene lost 4 bases and the J gene lost 0 bases, with 14 bases spanning the gap. The CDR3 runs 16 residues. The germline gives CDR1 SGDLS, CDR2 YYNGEE. CDR3 coding DNA: TGTGCCAGCAGCTTTCGGGGGGCCGTCTCCTACAATGAGCAGTTCTTC. Translated, it gives CASSFRGAVSYNEQFF. The full variable domain, rest sourced from reference TRBV9 and TRBJ2-1, is DSGVTQTPKHLITATGQRVTLRCSPRSGDLSVYWYQQSLDQGLQFLIQYYNGEERAKGNILERFSAQQFPDLHSELNLSSLELGDSALYFCASSFRGAVSYNEQFFGPGTRLTVL.

CDR3 in DNA: TGTGCCAGCAGTTTTGGGACAGGGGGGAACGAGCAGTACTTC. Translation: CASSFGTGGNEQYF. The genes are TRBV6-2 or TRBV6-3 and TRBJ2-7; 11 nucleotides match TRBD1. Trimming cost V 4 bases and J 5 bases; bases outside gene matches: 4. CDR1 and CDR2 from the germline V gene are MNHEY and SVGEGT. This CDR3 has 14 residues.

This clonotype was recorded only once. The rearrangement uses TRBV20-1 and TRBJ2-7; no firm D call. Germline CDR1 reads DFQATT; CDR2 reads SNEGSKA (reference sequence). CDR3 size: 15 residues. V shed 1 base and J shed 3 bases, with 16 bases lying between them. The CDR3 coding sequence is TGCAGTGCTAGAGTACCGCAGCCCTGGGGCTACGAGCAGTACTTC. Its translation: CSARVPQPWGYEQYF.

The genes are TRBV5-1 and TRBJ1-1; 7 nucleotides match TRBD1. V was pared by 4 bases and J by 4 bases, with 7 bases of the junction left unmatched. The CDR3 covers 14 residues. Germline V gene lookup returns CDR1 SGHRS and CDR2 YFSETQ. CDR3 nucleotide sequence: TGCGCCAGCAGCGTGGACAGGAGGGGCACTGAAGCTTTCTTT. Translating gives CASSVDRRGTEAFF.

The gene calls are TRBV29-1 and TRBJ2-3; 7 nucleotides line up with TRBD2. This CDR3 has 15 residues. CDR1 is SQVTM and CDR2 is ANQGSEA in the germline V gene. V shed 6 bases, J shed 1 base, and the junction held 10 bases outside the gene matches. The CDR3 here is CSVRFRAGRTDTQYF. In nucleotides, the CDR3 is TGCAGCGTCCGATTTAGAGCGGGGCGCACAGATACGCAGTATTTT.

This sequence joins TRBV20-1 and TRBJ2-3; 11 nucleotides align to TRBD2. CDR3 length: 17 amino acids. Germline CDR1 reads DFQATT; CDR2 reads SNEGSKA (reference sequence). J lost 5 bases, V lost 0 bases, and 10 bases had no gene match. The CDR3 region is CSARDPSGLAGVDTQYF. CDR3 nucleotides: TGCAGTGCTAGAGATCCCTCCGGACTAGCGGGCGTAGATACGCAGTATTTT.

The chain joins TRBV4-1 to TRBJ2-1; 8 nucleotides agree with TRBD2. With V trimmed by 5 bases and J by 5 bases, 5 bases remained unmatched. Germline V CDR1 and CDR2: MGHRA, YSYEKL. The CDR3 covers 14 residues. CDR3 DNA: TGCGCCAGCAGCGATACTAGCGGAGACAATGAGCAGTTCTTC. As protein: CASSDTSGDNEQFF.